These T cell receptor beta chains were read from a single sample in a study of spatial heterogeneity in lung cancer. MiXCR was run by TCRdb on the 5' RACE reads, yielding one entry per CDR3 protein. The repertoire includes 85,000 to 100,000 distinct CDR3 sequences, over 9.5% of them detected once, and over 40% sits in the top ten. Sequenced here: PBMCs, sampled at surgery. Receptors originate from a male donor with early-stage non-small cell lung cancer. Both conserved end residues are part of each CDR3. Each record gives: J gene, clone size, V gene, D gene, CDR3 DNA, CDR3 protein. A D gene is named only where the DNA matches it firmly. Clone size appears in some rows only: once, few, many, or a class for an expanded clone.

TRBJ1-6	many	TRBV15	NA	TGTGCCACCAGCAGAGATCTGACACCCCTCCACTTT	CATSRDLTPLHF
TRBJ2-3	few	TRBV5-5	NA	TGTGCCAGCAGCTGGACCCCCGGAGATACGCAGTATTTT	CASSWTPGDTQYF
TRBJ2-7	NA	TRBV7-9	TRBD2	TGTGCCAGCAGCTTAGTTGCGGGAGTCCACTACGAGCAGTACTTC	CASSLVAGVHYEQYF
TRBJ2-1	NA	TRBV7-9	NA	TGTGCCAGCAGCTTAGACCGGGACTTATGGACCTACAATGAGCAGTTCTTC	CASSLDRDLWTYNEQFF
TRBJ2-7	once	TRBV7-8	TRBD2	TGTGCCAGCAGCAAAACCGGAGCGGGAGGTTACGAGCAGTACTTC	CASSKTGAGGYEQYF
TRBJ2-3	many	TRBV7-2	NA	TGTGCCAGCAGCTTAGCCGCGACTATCACAGATACGCAGTATTTT	CASSLAATITDTQYF
TRBJ1-1	few	TRBV20-1	NA	TGCAGTGCTAGATCCGTTCGGGGGGCGCGCCCTGAAGCTTTCTTT	CSARSVRGARPEAFF
TRBJ2-2	few	TRBV30	NA	TGTGCCTGGAGTGTACATTACTCGGCAGGGAGGACCTATCCGAACACCGGGGAGCTGTTTTTT	CAWSVHYSAGRTYPNTGELFF
TRBJ2-3	NA	TRBV20-1	NA	TGCAGTGCTAGAGGAGATACGCAGTATTTT	CSARGDTQYF
TRBJ2-2	many	TRBV7-9	NA	TGTGCCAGCAAAAACACCGGGGAGCTGTTTTTT	CASKNTGELFF